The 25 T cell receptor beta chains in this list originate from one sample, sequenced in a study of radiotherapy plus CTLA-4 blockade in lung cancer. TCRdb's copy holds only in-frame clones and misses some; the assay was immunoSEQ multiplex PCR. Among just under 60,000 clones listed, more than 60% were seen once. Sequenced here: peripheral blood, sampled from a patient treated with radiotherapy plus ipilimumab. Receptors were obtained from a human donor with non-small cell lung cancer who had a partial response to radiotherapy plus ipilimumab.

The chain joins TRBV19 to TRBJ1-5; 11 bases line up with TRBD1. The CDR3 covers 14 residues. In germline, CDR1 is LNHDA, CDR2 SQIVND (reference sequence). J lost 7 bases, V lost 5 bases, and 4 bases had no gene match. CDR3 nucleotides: TGTGCCAGTAGTGGACAGGGGGCTAGGCAGCCCCAGCATTTT. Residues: CASSGQGARQPQHF.

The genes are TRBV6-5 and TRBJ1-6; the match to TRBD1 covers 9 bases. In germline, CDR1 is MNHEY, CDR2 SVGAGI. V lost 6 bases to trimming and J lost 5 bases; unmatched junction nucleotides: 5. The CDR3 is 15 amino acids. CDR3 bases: TGTGCCAGCAGCTATGGGACAGGGAATAATTCACCCCTCCACTTT. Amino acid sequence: CASSYGTGNNSPLHF.

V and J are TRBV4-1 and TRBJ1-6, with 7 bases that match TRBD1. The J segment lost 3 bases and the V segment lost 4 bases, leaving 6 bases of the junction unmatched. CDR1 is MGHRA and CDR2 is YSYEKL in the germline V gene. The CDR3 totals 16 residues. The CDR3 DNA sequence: TGCGCCAGCAGCCCCCAGGGACAGAGCTATAATTCACCCCTCCACTTT. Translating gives CASSPQGQSYNSPLHF.

The CDR3 sequence is CASSYHPGSTEAFF. CDR3 sequence (DNA): TGTGCCAGCAGTTACCATCCGGGGAGCACTGAAGCTTTCTTT. The chain recombines TRBV6-5 with TRBJ1-1, with D uncertain. Germline lookup yields CDR1 MNHEY and CDR2 SVGAGI. This CDR3 has 14 amino acids. V lost 2 bases and J lost 4, with 11 bases in between.

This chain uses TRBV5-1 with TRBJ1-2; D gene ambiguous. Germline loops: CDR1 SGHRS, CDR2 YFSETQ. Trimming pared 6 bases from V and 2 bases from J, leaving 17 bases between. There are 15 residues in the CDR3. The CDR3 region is CASTHASGGNYGYTF. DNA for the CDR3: TGCGCCAGCACCCATGCCTCGGGAGGGAACTATGGCTACACCTTC.

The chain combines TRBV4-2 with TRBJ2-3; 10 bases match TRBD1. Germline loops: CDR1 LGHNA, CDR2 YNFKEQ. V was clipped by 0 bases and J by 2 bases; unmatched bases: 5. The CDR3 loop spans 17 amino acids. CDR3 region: CASSQEGQGMATDTQYF. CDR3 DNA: TGTGCCAGCAGCCAAGAGGGACAGGGGATGGCCACAGATACGCAGTATTTT.

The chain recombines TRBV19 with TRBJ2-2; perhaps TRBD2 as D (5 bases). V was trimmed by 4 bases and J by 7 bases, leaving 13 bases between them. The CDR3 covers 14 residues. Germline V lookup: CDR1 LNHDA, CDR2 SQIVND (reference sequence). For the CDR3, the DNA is TGTGCCAGTAGTACCCGGCCGAGGGACGGGGAGCTGTTTTTT. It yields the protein CASSTRPRDGELFF.

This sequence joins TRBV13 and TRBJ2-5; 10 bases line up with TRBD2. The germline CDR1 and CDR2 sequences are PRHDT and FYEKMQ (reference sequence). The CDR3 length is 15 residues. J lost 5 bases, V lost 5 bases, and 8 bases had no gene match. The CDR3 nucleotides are TGTGCCAGCAGCCACCCCACTAGCGGGGTGGAGACCCAGTACTTC. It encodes CASSHPTSGVETQYF.

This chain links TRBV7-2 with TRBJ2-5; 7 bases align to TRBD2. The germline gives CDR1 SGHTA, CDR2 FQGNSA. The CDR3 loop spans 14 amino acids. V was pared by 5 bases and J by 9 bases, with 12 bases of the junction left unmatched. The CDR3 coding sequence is TGTGCCAGCAGCAGGGACGGGGGGTCTTACCCCCAGTACTTC. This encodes CASSRDGGSYPQYF.

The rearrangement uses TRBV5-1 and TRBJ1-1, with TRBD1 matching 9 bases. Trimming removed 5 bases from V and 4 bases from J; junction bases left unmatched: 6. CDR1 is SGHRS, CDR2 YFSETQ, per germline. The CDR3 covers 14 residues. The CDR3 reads CASRPGTGSTEAFF. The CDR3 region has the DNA TGCGCCAGCAGACCTGGGACAGGGAGCACTGAAGCTTTCTTT.

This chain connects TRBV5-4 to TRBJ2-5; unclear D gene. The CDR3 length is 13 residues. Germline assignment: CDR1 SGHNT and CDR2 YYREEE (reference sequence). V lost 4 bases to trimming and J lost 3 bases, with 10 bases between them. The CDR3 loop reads CASSLAFEETQYF. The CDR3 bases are TGTGCCAGCAGCCTGGCGTTTGAAGAGACCCAGTACTTC.

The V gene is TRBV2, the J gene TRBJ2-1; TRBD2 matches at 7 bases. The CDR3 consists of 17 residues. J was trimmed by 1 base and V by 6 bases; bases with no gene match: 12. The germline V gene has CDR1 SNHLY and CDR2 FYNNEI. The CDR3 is CASRARTSALSYNEQFF. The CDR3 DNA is TGTGCCAGCAGGGCCCGTACTAGCGCACTATCCTACAATGAGCAGTTCTTC.

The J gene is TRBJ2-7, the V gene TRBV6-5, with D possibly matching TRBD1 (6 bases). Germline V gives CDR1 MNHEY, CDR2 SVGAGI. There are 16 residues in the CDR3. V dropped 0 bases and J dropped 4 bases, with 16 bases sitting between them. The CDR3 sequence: CASSYSGQIRTYEQYF. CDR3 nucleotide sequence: TGTGCCAGCAGTTACTCGGGACAAATTCGGACATACGAGCAGTACTTC.

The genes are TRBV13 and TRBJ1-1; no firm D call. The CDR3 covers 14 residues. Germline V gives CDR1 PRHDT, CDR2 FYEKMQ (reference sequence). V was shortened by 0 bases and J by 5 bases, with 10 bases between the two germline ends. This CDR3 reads CASSLGIGGTEAFF. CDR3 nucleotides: TGTGCCAGCAGCTTAGGTATAGGAGGTACTGAAGCTTTCTTT.

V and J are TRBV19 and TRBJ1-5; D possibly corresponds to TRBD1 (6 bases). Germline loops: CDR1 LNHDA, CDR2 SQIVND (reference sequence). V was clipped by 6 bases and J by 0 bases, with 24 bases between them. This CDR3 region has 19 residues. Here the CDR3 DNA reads TGTGCCAGTAGGCTTCGCTCGGCAGGGGCATCTTATAGCAATCAGCCCCAGCATTTT. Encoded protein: CASRLRSAGASYSNQPQHF. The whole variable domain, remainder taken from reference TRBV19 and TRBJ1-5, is DGGITQSPKYLFRKEGQNVTLSCEQNLNHDAMYWYRQDPGQGLRLIYYSQIVNDFQKGDIAEGYSVSREKKESFPLTVTSAQKNPTAFYLCASRLRSAGASYSNQPQHFGDGTRLSIL.

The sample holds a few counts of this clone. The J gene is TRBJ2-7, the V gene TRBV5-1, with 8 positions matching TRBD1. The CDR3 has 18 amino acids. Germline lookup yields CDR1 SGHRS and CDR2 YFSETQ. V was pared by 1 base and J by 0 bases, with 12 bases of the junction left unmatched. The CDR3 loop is CASSLSLGQGATSYEQYF. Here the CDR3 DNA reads TGCGCCAGCAGCTTGTCCCTCGGACAGGGCGCTACCTCCTACGAGCAGTACTTC.

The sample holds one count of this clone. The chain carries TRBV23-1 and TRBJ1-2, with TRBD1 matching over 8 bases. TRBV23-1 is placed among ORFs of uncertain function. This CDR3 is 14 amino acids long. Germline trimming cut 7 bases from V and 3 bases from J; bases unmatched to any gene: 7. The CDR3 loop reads CASIADRDDYGYTF. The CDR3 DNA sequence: TGCGCCAGCATCGCGGACAGGGACGACTATGGCTACACCTTC.

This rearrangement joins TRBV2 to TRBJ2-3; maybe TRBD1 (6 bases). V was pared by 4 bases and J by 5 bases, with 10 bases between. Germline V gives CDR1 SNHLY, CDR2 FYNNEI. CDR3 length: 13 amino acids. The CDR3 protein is CASSVGAGDTQYF. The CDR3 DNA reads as TGTGCCAGCAGTGTGGGGGCTGGAGATACGCAGTATTTT.

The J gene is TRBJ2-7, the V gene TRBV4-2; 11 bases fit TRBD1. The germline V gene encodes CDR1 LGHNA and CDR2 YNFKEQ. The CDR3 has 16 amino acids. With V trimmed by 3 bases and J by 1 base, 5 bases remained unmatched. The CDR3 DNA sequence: TGTGCCAGCAGCCAGGAAGGACAGGGGGCGTCCTACGAGCAGTACTTC. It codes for CASSQEGQGASYEQYF.

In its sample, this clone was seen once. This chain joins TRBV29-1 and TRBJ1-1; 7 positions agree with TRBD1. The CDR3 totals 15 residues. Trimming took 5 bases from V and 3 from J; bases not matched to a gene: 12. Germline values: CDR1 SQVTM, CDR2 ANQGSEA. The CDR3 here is CSVKQWGQTDTEAFF. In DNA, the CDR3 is TGCAGCGTTAAACAGTGGGGACAGACCGACACTGAAGCTTTCTTT.

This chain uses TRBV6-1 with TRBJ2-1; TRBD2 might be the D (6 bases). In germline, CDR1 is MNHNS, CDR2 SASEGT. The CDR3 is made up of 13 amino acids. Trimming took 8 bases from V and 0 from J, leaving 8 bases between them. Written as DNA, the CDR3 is TGTGCCAGCTCGCGGGGCTCCTACAATGAGCAGTTCTTC. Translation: CASSRGSYNEQFF.

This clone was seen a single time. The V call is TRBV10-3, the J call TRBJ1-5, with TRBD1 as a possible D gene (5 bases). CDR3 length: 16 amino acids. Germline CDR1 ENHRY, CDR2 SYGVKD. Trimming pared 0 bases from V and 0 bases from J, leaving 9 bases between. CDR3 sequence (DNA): TGTGCCATCAGTGAGTCGGGACTGAATAGCAATCAGCCCCAGCATTTT. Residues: CAISESGLNSNQPQHF.

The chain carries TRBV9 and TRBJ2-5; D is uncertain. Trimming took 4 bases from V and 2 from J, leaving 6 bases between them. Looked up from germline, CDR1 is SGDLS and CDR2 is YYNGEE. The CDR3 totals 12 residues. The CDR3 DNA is TGTGCCAGCAGCTTCCGGCAAGAGACCCAGTACTTC. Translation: CASSFRQETQYF.

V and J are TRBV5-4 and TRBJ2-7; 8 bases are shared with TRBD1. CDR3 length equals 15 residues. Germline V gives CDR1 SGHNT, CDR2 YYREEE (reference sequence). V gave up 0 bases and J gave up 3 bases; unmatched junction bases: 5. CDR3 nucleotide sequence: TGTGCCAGCAGCTTGGAACAGGGGGTGATCTACGAGCAGTACTTC. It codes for CASSLEQGVIYEQYF.

The DNA for the CDR3 is TGTGCCAGCAGTTCAGGGACTAGCCGCCAAGAGACCCAGTACTTC. This translates into CASSSGTSRQETQYF. V and J are TRBV6-1 and TRBJ2-5, with 9 bases lining up with TRBD2. Germline V CDR1 and CDR2: MNHNS, SASEGT. CDR3 length equals 15 residues. V trimming: 5 bases; J trimming: 1 base; junction bases outside the gene matches: 5.